This TCR beta chain stems from a study of vaccination effects on CD4 cells after COVID-19 (dated by TCRdb to 2022 to 2024). With respect to the entire study: Each participant received two doses of an mRNA SARS-CoV-2 vaccine, either BNT162b2 or mRNA-1273. The full study included 9 to 10 COVID-19 convalescent patients and several SARS-CoV-2-naive healthy vaccine recipients. The Oncomine TCR Beta short-read assay on an Illumina iSeq 100 was used to sequence cultures from other donors in the study. The study compared SARS-CoV-2 spike-specific CD4+ TCR repertoires before and after mRNA vaccination in COVID-19 convalescent patients and infection-naive vaccine recipients. Pre-vaccine samples from a couple of convalescent patients were drawn 16 days and one week before the first dose, 142 and 148 days after COVID-19 diagnosis. The full study reports these points: The study was limited by a small number of convalescent patients and lacked early post-infection timepoints. In convalescent patients, the post-vaccine spike-reactive repertoire consisted mainly of new vaccine-induced clones, largely distinct from infection-induced clones. Both infection-induced and vaccine-induced clones contracted markedly at late post-vaccination timepoints, which is consistent with waning T cell responses.

A note on this clone: Its specific antigen is unknown. Per-base quality was not reported, and no clone a single base away is much larger than it.

Reading the germline V gene gives CDR1 SNHLY and CDR2 FYNNEI. The CDR3, cysteine through phenylalanine, is 15 amino acids long. Of the read, only the CDR3 DNA is kept; its 45 bases are in frame from base 1. Trimming removed 2 bases from V and 1 base from J; the gene matches leave 4 bases unexplained. In the ViraFEST assay, PBMC were stimulated with viral peptide pools, and antigen-specific CD4+ T cell clonotypes were then identified by expansion using TCR sequencing. After less than eleven days of culture, CD4+ T cells were isolated with the EasySep CD4+ T cell isolation kit. Convalescent patients had PCR-confirmed SARS-CoV-2 infection between March and December 2020, before Alpha, Beta and Delta variants emerged in the United States. Around 2 million PBMC per well were cultured in IMDM with roughly 5% human AB serum, about 9.4 IU/ml IL-2 and gentamicin, plus 10 ug/ml peptides. On days 3 and 7, half of the culture medium was replaced with fresh IL-2-containing medium. Each peptide stimulation condition was cultured in triplicate wells unless otherwise noted. PBMC were separated from whole blood using Ficoll-Paque Plus gradient centrifugation and were then either cryopreserved at -140C or used fresh. The overlapping peptide pools covered the spike proteins of SARS-CoV-2 as well as those of the common cold coronaviruses HCoV-NL63, HCoV-OC43 and HCoV-229E. Genomic DNA was extracted from cultured CD4+ T cells with the QIAamp micro DNA kit.

The library was produced with the immunoSEQ multiplex PCR assay. DNA from the CD4+ T cells that had been cultured and isolated underwent TCR beta CDR3 sequencing. The authors processed their data as follows. Non-productive TCR sequences were removed and reads were trimmed to the CDR3 region, keeping CDR3s of at least 7 amino acids. Antigen-specific clonotypes were identified using the MANAFEST web app by comparison of expansion in peptide wells against reference cultures. To count as positive, a clone had to show expansion at FDR<0.05 compared with the reference and with all other wells, an odds ratio above 5, and a frequency above 0.1% in two replicate wells. Clonotypes significantly expanded in SARS-CoV-2 spike wells and in at least one common cold coronavirus spike condition were defined as cross-reactive. CDR3 similarity was assessed by Levenshtein distance with the stringdist R package, and unrooted trees were built with ape in R 3.6.1. The table comes from immuneACCESS by way of TCRdb, which keeps in-frame sequences with V and J called. Part of the clones is missing from these tables; in studies checked, under half for an unresolved V gene and the rest for unknown reasons. That table supplies the V and J calls and clone size; D and trimming were determined from the DNA. For this sample the table gives tens of thousands of clones, of which around 70% were detected only once. Of the sample, 15% to 20% falls within the top ten clones.

This TCR was recovered from a human donor who had a prior SARS-CoV-2 infection. The sample consisted of CD4+ T cells from PBMCs cultured with HCoV-NL63 spike peptides, taken before COVID-19 vaccination. The cell subset or site label, as the study defines it: HCoV-NL63 spike overlapping peptide pool stimulation. This chain joins TRBV2 to TRBJ1-1; TRBD1 agrees with 7 junctional bases. The nucleotide sequence reads TGTGCCAGCAGTGAATCTCCAGGGGGGAACACTGAAGCTTTCTTT. The encoded protein is CASSESPGGNTEAFF.